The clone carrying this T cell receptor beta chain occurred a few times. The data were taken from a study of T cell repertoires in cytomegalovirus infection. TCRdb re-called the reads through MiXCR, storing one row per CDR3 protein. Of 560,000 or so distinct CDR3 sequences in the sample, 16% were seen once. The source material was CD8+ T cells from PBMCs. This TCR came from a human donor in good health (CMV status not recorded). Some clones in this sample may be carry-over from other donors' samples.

The DNA for the CDR3 is TGTGCCAGCAGTTGGACTAGTAATTCCTACGAGCAGTACTTC. Translated, it gives CASSWTSNSYEQYF. This sequence joins TRBV6-5 and TRBJ2-7; 7 bases line up with TRBD2. CDR1 MNHEY and CDR2 SVGAGI come from the germline V gene. With V trimmed by 4 bases and J by 1 base, 4 bases remained unmatched. This CDR3 region has 14 residues.